This TCR beta chain was obtained from a study of shared clonotypes between healthy human individuals. Regarding the study as a whole: Estimated richness was generally greater in naive than memory subsets. Of the naive CD4 clonotypes, about 5% were shared across several donors.

This CDR3 contains 15 residues. With 1 base clipped from V and 2 bases from J, the junction kept 2 bases outside the gene matches. The germline V gene has CDR1 SGHAT and CDR2 FQNNGV. Concerning this clone itself: Antigen: not known.

Terminally differentiated effector memory CD45RA+ cells were left out of the naive CD8 fraction, which was CD45RO-negative and positively selected for CCR7. Assay runs were performed at deep level. Genomic DNA of every subset was divided equally among multiple immunoSEQ plates. Some clones are missing from TCRdb's copy, which holds only in-frame ones; the method was immunoSEQ multiplex PCR. The repertoire holds about 820,000 clones, with 80% to 95% as singletons. The origin of this receptor is a man aged 25 to 45 in good health. Specimen: naive CD8+ T cells sorted from blood. This sequence joins TRBV11-2 and TRBJ2-1; 7 positions agree with TRBD2. CDR3 amino acids: CASSLAAGPYNEQFF. The CDR3 DNA sequence: TGTGCCAGCAGCTTAGCAGCGGGACCCTACAATGAGCAGTTCTTC.